This TCR beta chain was profiled in a study of post-analysis software for immune sequencing data. The TCR beta cDNA libraries contained unique molecular identifiers. Each CDR3 protein is one row after TCRdb ran MiXCR on the PCR reads. The table shows about 770,000 distinct CDR3 sequences, with approximately 44% occurring only once. About this clonotype itself: What it binds is not known.

The germline gives CDR1 SGDLS, CDR2 YYNGEE. V lost 3 bases to trimming and J lost 9 bases, with 16 bases between them. The CDR3 runs 14 residues. Study observations and caveats: Under the F measure, samples that were prepared in one batch clustered strongly together. Included in a set of about five TRBV segments more frequent in patients than controls were TRBV5-6, TRBV5-1 and TRBV20-1. Patients with multiple sclerosis recorded significantly lower normalized Chao1 diversity than controls, the study found.

The rearrangement uses TRBV9 and TRBJ2-1; weak D call: TRBD2 (5 bases). Sequencing used blood. This TCR was recovered from a girl under 18 with multiple sclerosis. CDR3 DNA: TGTGCCAGCAGCGCCCTGGAGGTAGCCGGTGAGCAGTTCTTC. Its translation: CASSALEVAGEQFF.